This is a list of T cell receptor beta chains from one sample in a study of blood T cell repertoires in COVID-19. The assay was immunoSEQ multiplex PCR, and TCRdb's table has in-frame clones only and misses some. The sample carries under 250,000 clones, roughly 82% recorded once. Sequenced material: peripheral blood. The receptors derive from an elderly man with acute or convalescent COVID-19. Both conserved end residues are part of each CDR3. A D gene is named only where the DNA matches it firmly. Not all rows give a size; the values are once, few, many and, for expanded clones, a class.

D gene,J gene,clone size,V gene,CDR3 protein,CDR3 DNA
.,TRBJ1-3,.,TRBV2,CASRDRTVLGNTIYF,TGTGCCAGCAGGGATCGGACTGTTCTAGGAAACACCATATATTTT
.,TRBJ2-6,.,TRBV5-4,CASSRHSSGANVLTF,TGTGCCAGCAGCCGCCACAGCTCTGGGGCCAACGTCCTGACTTTC
.,TRBJ1-1,.,TRBV7-8,CATGEIGKAFF,TGTGCCACCGGAGAGATCGGAAAAGCTTTCTTT
.,TRBJ1-5,.,TRBV3-1/TRBV3-2,CASSPGTSANQPQHF,TGTGCCAGCAGCCCCGGGACATCTGCTAATCAGCCCCAGCATTTT
.,TRBJ2-7,.,TRBV27,CASSHTVAGRYYEQYF,TGTGCCAGCAGCCATACTGTAGCAGGGCGCTACTACGAGCAGTACTTC
TRBD1,TRBJ1-1,.,TRBV3-1/TRBV3-2,CASSPTGVDFGTEAFF,TGTGCCAGCAGCCCCACAGGGGTAGATTTTGGCACTGAAGCTTTCTTT
.,TRBJ2-3,.,TRBV21-1,CASEVGGVRDTQYF,TGTGCCAGCGAGGTAGGAGGGGTCAGGGATACGCAGTATTTT
TRBD1,TRBJ2-2,.,TRBV5-1,CASSLGQGTGELFF,TGCGCCAGCAGCTTAGGACAGGGTACCGGGGAGCTGTTTTTT
.,TRBJ1-2,.,TRBV12-3/TRBV12-4,CASTLGRKGYTF,TGTGCCAGCACCTTAGGGAGAAAAGGCTACACCTTC
TRBD2,TRBJ2-5,.,TRBV6-5,CASTSTSAQETQYF,TGTGCCAGCACCTCTACTAGCGCTCAAGAGACCCAGTACTTC
.,TRBJ1-4,.,TRBV4-2,CASSQDLAGDTTNEKLFF,TGTGCCAGCAGCCAAGATTTGGCAGGGGATACAACTAATGAAAAACTGTTTTTT
TRBD1,TRBJ1-2,.,TRBV19,CASKQGASNYGYTF,TGTGCCAGTAAACAGGGGGCGTCTAACTATGGCTACACCTTC
TRBD1,TRBJ2-5,.,TRBV27,CASSFGTGVKETQYF,TGTGCCAGCAGTTTTGGGACAGGGGTTAAAGAGACCCAGTACTTC
.,TRBJ1-2,.,TRBV19,CASSIVRGRGGYTF,TGTGCCAGTAGTATTGTCAGGGGACGCGGTGGCTACACCTTC
.,TRBJ1-2,.,TRBV7-2,CASSPPANYGYTF,TGTGCCAGCAGCCCCCCAGCTAACTATGGCTACACCTTC
TRBD1,TRBJ2-7,.,TRBV28,CASTRGQFYEQYF,TGTGCCAGCACCAGGGGACAGTTCTACGAGCAGTACTTC
.,TRBJ2-1,.,TRBV29-1,CSVDGYNEQFF,TGCAGCGTTGACGGCTACAATGAGCAGTTCTTC
.,TRBJ2-5,few,TRBV5-1,CASSQGGPQRETQYF,TGCGCCAGCAGCCAAGGGGGACCCCAACGGGAGACCCAGTACTTC
.,TRBJ1-4,few,TRBV6-1,CASSEGLLNEKLFF,TGTGCCAGCAGTGAAGGACTGCTTAATGAAAAACTGTTTTTT
TRBD1,TRBJ1-5,once,TRBV29-1,CSARTGGNQPQHF,TGCAGCGCCCGGACAGGGGGAAATCAGCCCCAGCATTTT
.,TRBJ1-6,.,TRBV18,CASSSTASLDNSPLHF,TGTGCCAGCTCATCAACTGCTTCCCTCGATAATTCACCCCTCCACTTT
.,TRBJ2-3,.,TRBV9,CASSVGGEPSTDTQYF,TGTGCCAGCAGCGTAGGGGGGGAACCTAGCACAGATACGCAGTATTTT
TRBD1,TRBJ1-5,once,TRBV2,CASSPTGLSNQPQHF,TGTGCCAGCAGCCCGACAGGGTTGAGCAATCAGCCCCAGCATTTT
TRBD1,TRBJ1-2,.,TRBV18,CASSPPQGAYGYTF,TGTGCCAGCTCACCACCTCAGGGGGCTTATGGCTACACCTTC
.,TRBJ1-1,.,TRBV10-2,CASSDSSDTEAFF,TGCGCCAGCAGTGACTCCTCGGACACTGAAGCTTTCTTT
.,TRBJ1-4,.,TRBV6-5,CASTPWGTNEKLFF,TGTGCCAGCACTCCCTGGGGCACTAATGAAAAACTGTTTTTT
.,TRBJ1-1,.,TRBV10-1,CASSESLGSLTEAFF,TGCGCCAGCAGTGAGTCGCTCGGGTCTCTCACTGAAGCTTTCTTT
.,TRBJ1-2,.,TRBV7-9,CASSQQSGLPIMGYTF,TGTGCCAGCAGCCAGCAAAGTGGGCTCCCAATTATGGGCTACACCTTC
TRBD1,TRBJ1-2,.,TRBV6-5,CASRSGQGGYTF,TGTGCCAGCAGATCCGGACAGGGTGGCTACACCTTC
.,TRBJ2-7,.,TRBV3-1/TRBV3-2,CASSPSAGRSYEQYF,TGTGCCAGCAGTCCCTCCGCGGGGAGGTCCTACGAGCAGTACTTC
TRBD1,TRBJ1-2,.,TRBV5-1,CASSLRQGALANYGYTF,TGCGCCAGCAGCTTGCGGCAGGGGGCGCTGGCTAACTATGGCTACACCTTC
.,TRBJ1-5,.,TRBV10-3,CAITSQEGQPQHF,TGTGCCATCACATCACAGGAGGGTCAGCCCCAGCATTTT
.,TRBJ2-3,.,TRBV24-1,CATSDLTGTKIDSTDTQYF,TGTGCCACCAGTGATTTGACCGGGACAAAAATTGATAGCACAGATACGCAGTATTTT
TRBD1,TRBJ1-2,.,TRBV3-1/TRBV3-2,CASSHRPGTGGPGYTF,TGTGCCAGCAGCCATCGTCCCGGGACAGGGGGTCCTGGCTACACCTTC
TRBD2,TRBJ2-2,.,TRBV6-5,CASSYPPGGASGELFF,TGTGCCAGCAGTTACCCCCCGGGGGGGGCTAGCGGGGAGCTGTTTTTT
.,TRBJ1-2,few,TRBV19,CASSIPIPSYGYTF,TGTGCCAGTAGTATACCGATTCCGAGCTATGGCTACACCTTC
.,TRBJ1-1,.,TRBV7-9,CASSTGYTEAFF,TGTGCCAGCAGCACAGGATACACTGAAGCTTTCTTT
.,TRBJ2-3,.,TRBV2,CASSDDREVDTQYF,TGTGCCAGCAGTGACGACAGGGAGGTGGATACGCAGTATTTT
TRBD1,TRBJ1-6,.,TRBV2,CASSVGQLLGPSPLHF,TGTGCCAGCAGTGTGGGACAGTTATTAGGGCCATCACCCCTCCACTTT
.,TRBJ2-5,.,TRBV5-1,CASSFGQATETQYF,TGCGCCAGCAGCTTCGGCCAGGCCACGGAGACCCAGTACTTC
TRBD1,TRBJ1-6,.,TRBV6-5,CASSYTYDRGNSPLHF,TGTGCCAGCAGTTACACCTATGACAGGGGGAATTCACCCCTCCACTTT
.,TRBJ1-5,.,TRBV3-1/TRBV3-2,CASSPTALSNQPQHF,TGTGCCAGCAGCCCCACAGCACTGAGCAATCAGCCCCAGCATTTT
.,TRBJ1-1,once,TRBV27,CASSFLGGVEAFF,TGTGCCAGCAGTTTCCTGGGGGGGGTCGAAGCTTTCTTT
TRBD1,TRBJ1-5,.,TRBV19,CASSIKSQGQLLNQPQHF,TGTGCCAGTAGTATAAAATCCCAGGGACAGCTTCTAAATCAGCCCCAGCATTTT
TRBD1,TRBJ1-4,many,TRBV28,CASSLTRPGTGGRVEKLFF,TGTGCCAGCAGCTTAACCCGGCCGGGGACAGGGGGCAGGGTTGAAAAACTGTTTTTT
.,TRBJ2-3,.,TRBV2,CASSPDSPLLADTQYF,TGTGCCAGCAGCCCCGACAGTCCTCTTTTGGCAGATACGCAGTATTTT
TRBD2,TRBJ2-7,.,TRBV7-2,CASSPTSGSRFEQYF,TGTGCCAGCAGCCCGACTAGCGGGAGTAGGTTCGAGCAGTACTTC
.,TRBJ2-3,.,TRBV5-1,CASSLDGTSTDTQYF,TGCGCCAGCAGCCTGGACGGTACTAGCACAGATACGCAGTATTTT
TRBD2,TRBJ2-1,.,TRBV4-1,CASSQGPAGSYNEQFF,TGCGCCAGCAGCCAAGGGCCAGCGGGGTCCTACAATGAGCAGTTCTTC
TRBD1,TRBJ1-1,.,TRBV4-1,CASSFDRGMNTEAFF,TGCGCCAGCAGCTTTGACAGGGGGATGAACACTGAAGCTTTCTTT
TRBD1,TRBJ1-4,.,TRBV7-6,CASSLVNRGSNEKLFF,TGTGCCAGCAGCTTAGTGAACAGGGGATCTAATGAAAAACTGTTTTTT
.,TRBJ1-6,.,TRBV28,CASRGEQGRLYSYNSPLHF,TGTGCCAGCAGGGGGGAACAGGGAAGATTATACTCCTATAATTCACCCCTCCACTTT
.,TRBJ1-5,.,TRBV6-5,CASSYGSGFNQPQHF,TGTGCCAGCAGTTACGGTTCGGGGTTCAATCAGCCCCAGCATTTT
.,TRBJ2-7,once,TRBV6-1,CASSETGFGPPYEQYF,TGTGCCAGCAGTGAAACAGGGTTCGGTCCCCCTTACGAGCAGTACTTC
.,TRBJ2-7,.,TRBV10-3,CAISEFTEQYF,TGTGCCATCAGTGAGTTCACTGAGCAGTACTTC
TRBD1,TRBJ2-3,.,TRBV7-2,CASSIFPGQGTDTQYF,TGTGCCAGCAGCATATTTCCGGGACAGGGGACAGATACGCAGTATTTT
TRBD2,TRBJ2-7,.,TRBV4-1,CASSQEGLAIDEQYF,TGCGCCAGCAGCCAAGAGGGACTAGCGATCGACGAGCAGTACTTC
TRBD1,TRBJ1-1,.,TRBV19,CASSTLTGTNTEAFF,TGTGCCAGTAGTACGCTGACAGGGACGAACACTGAAGCTTTCTTT
.,TRBJ1-1,.,TRBV9,CASSGDTEAFF,TGTGCCAGCAGCGGAGACACTGAAGCTTTCTTT
.,TRBJ2-1,.,TRBV11-3,CASSLNIGGYNEQFF,TGTGCCAGCAGCTTAAATATCGGAGGCTACAATGAGCAGTTCTTC